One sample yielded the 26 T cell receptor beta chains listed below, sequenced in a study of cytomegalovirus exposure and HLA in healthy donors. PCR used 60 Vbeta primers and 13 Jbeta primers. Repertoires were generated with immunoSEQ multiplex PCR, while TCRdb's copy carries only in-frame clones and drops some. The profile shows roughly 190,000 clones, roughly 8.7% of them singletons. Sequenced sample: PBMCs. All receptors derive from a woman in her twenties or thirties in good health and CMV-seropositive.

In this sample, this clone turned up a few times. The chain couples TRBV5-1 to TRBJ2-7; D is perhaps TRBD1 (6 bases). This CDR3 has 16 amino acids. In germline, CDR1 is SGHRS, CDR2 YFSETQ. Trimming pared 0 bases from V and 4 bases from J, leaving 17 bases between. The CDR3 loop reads CASSLGPTGLSYEQYF. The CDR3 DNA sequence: TGCGCCAGCAGCTTGGGCCCGACAGGACTTAGTTACGAGCAGTACTTC.

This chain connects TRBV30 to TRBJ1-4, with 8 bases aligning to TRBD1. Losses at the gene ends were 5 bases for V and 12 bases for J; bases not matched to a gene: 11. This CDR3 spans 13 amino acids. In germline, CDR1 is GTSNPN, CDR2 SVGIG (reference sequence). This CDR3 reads CAWGGQGGWELFF. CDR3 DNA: TGTGCCTGGGGAGGACAGGGAGGTTGGGAACTGTTTTTT.

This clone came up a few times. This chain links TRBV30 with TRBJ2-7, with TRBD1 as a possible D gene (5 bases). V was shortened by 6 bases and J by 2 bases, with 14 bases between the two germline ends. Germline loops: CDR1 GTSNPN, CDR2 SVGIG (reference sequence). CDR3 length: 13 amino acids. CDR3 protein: CACTGTLTYEQYF. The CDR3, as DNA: TGTGCCTGTACAGGTACTTTAACCTACGAGCAGTACTTC.

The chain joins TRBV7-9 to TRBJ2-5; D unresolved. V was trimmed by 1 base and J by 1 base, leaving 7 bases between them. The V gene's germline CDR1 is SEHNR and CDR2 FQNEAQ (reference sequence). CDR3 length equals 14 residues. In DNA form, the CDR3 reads TGTGCCAGCAGCTTAGAAACGGTCCAAGAGACCCAGTACTTC. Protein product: CASSLETVQETQYF.

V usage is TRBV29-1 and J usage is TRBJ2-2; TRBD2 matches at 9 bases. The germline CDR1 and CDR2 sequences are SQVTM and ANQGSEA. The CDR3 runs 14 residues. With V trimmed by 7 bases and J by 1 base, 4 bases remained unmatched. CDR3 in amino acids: CSAIAGENTGELFF. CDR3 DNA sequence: TGCAGCGCTATAGCGGGAGAGAACACCGGGGAGCTGTTTTTT.

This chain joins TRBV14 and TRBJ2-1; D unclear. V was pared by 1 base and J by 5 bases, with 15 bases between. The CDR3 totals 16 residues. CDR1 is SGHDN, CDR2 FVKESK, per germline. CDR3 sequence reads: CASSQGVVPSHNEQFF. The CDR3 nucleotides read TGTGCCAGCAGCCAAGGAGTGGTCCCCTCACACAATGAGCAGTTCTTC.

CDR3 protein: CASSLGAAYYEQYF. The CDR3 region has the DNA TGTGCCAGCAGCTTGGGGGCCGCGTACTACGAGCAGTACTTC. The chain uses TRBV5-5 and TRBJ2-7; D ambiguous. Trimming took 0 bases from V and 3 from J, leaving 10 bases between them. Germline CDR1 reads SGHKS; CDR2 reads YYEKEE (reference sequence). The CDR3 is 14 amino acids.

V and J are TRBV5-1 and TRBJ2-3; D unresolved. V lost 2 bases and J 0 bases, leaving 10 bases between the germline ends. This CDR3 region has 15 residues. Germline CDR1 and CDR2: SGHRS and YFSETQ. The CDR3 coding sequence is TGCGCCAGCAGCTTAGACTCTACTAGCACAGATACGCAGTATTTT. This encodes CASSLDSTSTDTQYF.

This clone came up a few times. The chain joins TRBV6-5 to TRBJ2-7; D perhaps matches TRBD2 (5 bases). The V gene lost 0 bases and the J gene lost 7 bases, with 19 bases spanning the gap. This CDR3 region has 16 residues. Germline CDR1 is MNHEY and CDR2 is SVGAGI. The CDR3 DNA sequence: TGTGCCAGCAGTTACTCGAAAACGGGATACCTTAGGGAGCAGTACTTC. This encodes CASSYSKTGYLREQYF.

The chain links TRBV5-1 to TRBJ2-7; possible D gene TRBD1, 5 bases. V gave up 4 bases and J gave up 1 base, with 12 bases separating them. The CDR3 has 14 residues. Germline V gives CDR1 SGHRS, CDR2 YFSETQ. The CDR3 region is CASSHGKGSYEQYF. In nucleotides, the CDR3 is TGCGCCAGCAGCCACGGAAAGGGGTCCTACGAGCAGTACTTC.

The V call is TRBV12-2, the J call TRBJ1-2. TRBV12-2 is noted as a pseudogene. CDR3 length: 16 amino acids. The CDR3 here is CASRLMCRGVVDGYTF. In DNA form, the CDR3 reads TGTGCAAGTCGCTTAATGTGCCGGGGAGTAGTGGATGGCTACACCTTC.

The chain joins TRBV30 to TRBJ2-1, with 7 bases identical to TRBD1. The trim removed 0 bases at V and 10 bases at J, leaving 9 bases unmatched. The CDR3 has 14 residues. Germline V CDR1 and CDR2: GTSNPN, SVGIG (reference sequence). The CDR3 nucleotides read TGTGCCTGGAGTGTACAGGGGAAACCGGGGGAGCAGTTCTTC. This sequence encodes CAWSVQGKPGEQFF.

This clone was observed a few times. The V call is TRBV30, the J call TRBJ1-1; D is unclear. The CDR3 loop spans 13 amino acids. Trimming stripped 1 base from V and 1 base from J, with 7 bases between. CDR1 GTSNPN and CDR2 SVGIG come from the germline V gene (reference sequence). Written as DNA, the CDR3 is TGTGCCTGGAGTGAGCCAGGGAACACTGAAGCTTTCTTT. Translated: CAWSEPGNTEAFF.

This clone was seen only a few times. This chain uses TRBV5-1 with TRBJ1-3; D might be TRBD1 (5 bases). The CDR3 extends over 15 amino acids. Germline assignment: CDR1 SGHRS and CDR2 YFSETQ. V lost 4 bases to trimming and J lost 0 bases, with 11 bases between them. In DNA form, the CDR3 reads TGCGCCAGCAGCGACAGAATTAACTCTGGAAACACCATATATTTT. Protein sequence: CASSDRINSGNTIYF.

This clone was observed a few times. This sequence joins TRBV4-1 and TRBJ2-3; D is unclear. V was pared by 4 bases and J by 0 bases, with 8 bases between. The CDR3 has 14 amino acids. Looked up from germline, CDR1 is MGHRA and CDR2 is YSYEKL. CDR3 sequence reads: CASSPFLSTDTQYF. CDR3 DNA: TGCGCCAGCAGCCCCTTTCTTAGCACAGATACGCAGTATTTT.

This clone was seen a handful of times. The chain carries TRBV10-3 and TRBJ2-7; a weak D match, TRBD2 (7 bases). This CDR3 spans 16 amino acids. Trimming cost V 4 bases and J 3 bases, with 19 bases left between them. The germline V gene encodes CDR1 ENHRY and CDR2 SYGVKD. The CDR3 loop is CAISGGWGGPDYEQYF. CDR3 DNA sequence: TGTGCCATCAGTGGTGGGTGGGGGGGCCCAGACTACGAGCAGTACTTC.

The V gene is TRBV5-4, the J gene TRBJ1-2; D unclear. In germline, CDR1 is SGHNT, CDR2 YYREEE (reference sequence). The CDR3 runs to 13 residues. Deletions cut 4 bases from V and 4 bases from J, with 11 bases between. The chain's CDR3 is CASSPESGYGYTF. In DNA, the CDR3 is TGTGCCAGCAGCCCGGAGTCGGGCTATGGCTACACCTTC.

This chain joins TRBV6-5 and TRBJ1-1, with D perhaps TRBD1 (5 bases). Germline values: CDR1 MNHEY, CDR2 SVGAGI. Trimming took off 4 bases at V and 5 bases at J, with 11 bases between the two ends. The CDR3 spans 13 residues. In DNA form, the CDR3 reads TGTGCCAGCAGTTTCCAGGGAGGAACTGAAGCTTTCTTT. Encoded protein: CASSFQGGTEAFF.

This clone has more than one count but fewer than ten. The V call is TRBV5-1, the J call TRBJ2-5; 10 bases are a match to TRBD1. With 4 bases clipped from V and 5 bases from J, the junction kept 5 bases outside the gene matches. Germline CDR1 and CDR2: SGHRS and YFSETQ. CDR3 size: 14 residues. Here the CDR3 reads CASSEPGQGETQYF. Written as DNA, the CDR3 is TGCGCCAGCAGCGAACCGGGACAGGGGGAGACCCAGTACTTC.

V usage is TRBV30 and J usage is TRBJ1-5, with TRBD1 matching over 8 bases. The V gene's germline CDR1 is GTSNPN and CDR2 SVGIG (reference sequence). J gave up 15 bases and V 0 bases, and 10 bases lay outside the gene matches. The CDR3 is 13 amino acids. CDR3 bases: TGTGCCTGGAGTGTACAGGGGGGAGTCCAAAGGCATTTT. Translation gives CAWSVQGGVQRHF.

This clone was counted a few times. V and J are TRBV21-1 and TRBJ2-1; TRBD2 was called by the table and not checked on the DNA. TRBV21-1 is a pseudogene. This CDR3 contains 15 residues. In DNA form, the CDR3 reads TGTGCCAGCAGCCCACGACTTGATCCTCACAATGAGCAGTTCTTC. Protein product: CASSPRLDPHNEQFF.

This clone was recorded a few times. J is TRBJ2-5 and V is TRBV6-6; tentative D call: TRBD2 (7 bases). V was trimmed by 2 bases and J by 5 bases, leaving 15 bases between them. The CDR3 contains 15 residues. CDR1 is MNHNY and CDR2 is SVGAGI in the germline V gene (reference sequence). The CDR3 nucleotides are TGTGCCAGCAGTTACCCCTCTAGGGGGGGTGAGACCCAGTACTTC. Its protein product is CASSYPSRGGETQYF.

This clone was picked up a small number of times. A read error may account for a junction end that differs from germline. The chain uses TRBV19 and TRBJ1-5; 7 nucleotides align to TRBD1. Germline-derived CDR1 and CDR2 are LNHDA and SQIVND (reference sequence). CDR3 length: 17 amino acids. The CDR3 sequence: CASSPYQGETLNQPPHF. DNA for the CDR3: TGTGCCAGTAGCCCTTACCAGGGGGAAACCTTAAATCAGCCCCCGCATTTT. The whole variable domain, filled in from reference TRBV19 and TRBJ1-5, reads DGGITQSPKYLFRKEGQNVTLSCEQNLNHDAMYWYRQDPGQGLRLIYYSQIVNDFQKGDIAEGYSVSREKKESFPLTVTSAQKNPTAFYLCASSPYQGETLNQPPHFGDGTRLSIL.

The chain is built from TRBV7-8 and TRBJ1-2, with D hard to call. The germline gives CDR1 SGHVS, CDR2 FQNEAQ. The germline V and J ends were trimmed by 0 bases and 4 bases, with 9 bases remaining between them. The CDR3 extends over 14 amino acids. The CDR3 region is CASSLAETSYGYTF. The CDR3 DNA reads TGTGCCAGCAGCTTAGCGGAAACTAGCTATGGCTACACCTTC.

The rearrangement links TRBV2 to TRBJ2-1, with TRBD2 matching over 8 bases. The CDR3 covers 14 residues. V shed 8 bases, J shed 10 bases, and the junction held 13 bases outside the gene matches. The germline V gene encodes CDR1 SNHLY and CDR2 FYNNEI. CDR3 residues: CASAAGVPGREQFF. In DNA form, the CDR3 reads TGTGCCAGCGCAGCGGGAGTTCCGGGGAGGGAGCAGTTCTTC.

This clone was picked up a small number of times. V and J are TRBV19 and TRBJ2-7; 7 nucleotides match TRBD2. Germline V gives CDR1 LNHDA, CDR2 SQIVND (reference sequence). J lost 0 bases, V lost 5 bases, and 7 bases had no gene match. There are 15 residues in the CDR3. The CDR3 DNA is TGTGCCAGTAGTCCTAGCGGATCCGGCTCCTACGAGCAGTACTTC. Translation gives CASSPSGSGSYEQYF.